The next 5 T cell receptor beta chains were all read from a single sample in a study of CXCR3-negative and CXCR3-positive naive CD8 T cells. Preparation of TRB cDNA libraries relied on 5' RACE carrying UMI labels. With the 5' RACE reads reprocessed, TCRdb shows one record per CDR3 protein and no DNA. The table for this sample gives approximately 45,000 distinct CDR3 sequences. Sequenced input: memory CD8+ T cells from blood. These receptors were collected from a human donor in good health. Some clones in this sample may be carry-over from other donors' samples.

This chain connects TRBV4-1 to TRBJ2-4; TCRdb outputs TRBD1, but without DNA this stays unchecked. The germline gives CDR1 MGHRA, CDR2 YSYEKL. This CDR3 region has 14 residues. The CDR3 is CASSQQGLENIQYF.

The V call is TRBV9, the J call TRBJ1-2. The CDR3 totals 13 residues. Germline loops: CDR1 SGDLS, CDR2 YYNGEE. CDR3 sequence: CASSVSATRGYTF.

The rearrangement joins TRBV5-6 to TRBJ1-1; TCRdb reports TRBD1, a call that lacks DNA to check it against. CDR3 length equals 14 residues. Germline V gives CDR1 SGHDT, CDR2 YYEEEE. CDR3 amino acids: CASSRWGLNTEAFF.

This chain links TRBV5-1 with TRBJ1-1; the TRBD1 assignment by TCRdb is unverifiable without DNA. This CDR3 is 15 amino acids long. Germline loops: CDR1 SGHRS, CDR2 YFSETQ. The CDR3 sequence is CASRLGDNWNTEAFF.

This chain joins TRBV29-1 and TRBJ2-3; absent DNA, TCRdb's TRBD2 call cannot be checked. Germline lookup yields CDR1 SQVTM and CDR2 ANQGSEA. This CDR3 comprises 15 residues. The CDR3 here is CSVVEGKTSTDTQYF.